This is a list of T cell receptor beta chains from one sample in a study of T cell clones after liver transplantation. This table comes from immunoSEQ multiplex PCR, and its TCRdb copy is limited to in-frame clones, with some not included. The sample records 15,000 or so clones, 85% to 95% being singletons. This specimen was CD8+ T cells from blood, taken before liver transplant. The receptors stem from a human donor who received a liver transplant. Each CDR3 is given with its conserved first and last residue. The order of the fields is J gene, D gene, V gene, clone size, CDR3 DNA, CDR3 protein. D genes are given only for firm matches. Size is stated for part of the rows, as once, few or many counts, or as a class when the clone is expanded.

>TRBJ2-7|-|TRBV25-1|-
TGTGCCAGCAGTGAAAAACAGCCGCCTTACGAGCAGTACTTC
CASSEKQPPYEQYF
>TRBJ2-5|TRBD2|TRBV7-8|-
TGTGCCAGCATGGAGGGGAGGGGCGACGAGACCCAGTACTTC
CASMEGRGDETQYF
>TRBJ2-1|-|TRBV5-4|-
TGTGCCAGCAGCTTCGGTAGGAATGAGCAGTTCTTC
CASSFGRNEQFF
>TRBJ2-1|TRBD2|TRBV5-1|-
TGCGCCAGCAGCTTGGAGTCTAGCGGGAGCAATGAGCAGTTCTTC
CASSLESSGSNEQFF
>TRBJ2-7|-|TRBV27|-
TGTGCCAGCAGTTTAGCTTACAGGGAAACCTACGAGCAGTACTTC
CASSLAYRETYEQYF
>TRBJ2-1|-|TRBV7-3|-
TGTGCCAGCAGCTTAGCCAGCGAGCCCCCCTACAATGAGCAGTTCTTC
CASSLASEPPYNEQFF
>TRBJ2-7|-|TRBV5-5|-
TGTGCCAGCAGCTTGGAGCGGGCGCCAAACTACGAGCAGTACTTC
CASSLERAPNYEQYF
>TRBJ2-6|-|TRBV5-6|-
TGTGCCAGCAGCTTGCGTAGAGAATATTCTGGGGCCAACGTCCTGACTTTC
CASSLRREYSGANVLTF
>TRBJ2-3|-|TRBV4-1|-
TGCGCCAGCAGCCAAGAACCAGGCACAGATACGCAGTATTTT
CASSQEPGTDTQYF
>TRBJ2-7|-|TRBV2|-
TGTGCCAGTCGTGGACTTACTTTCTACGAGCAGTACTTC
CASRGLTFYEQYF
>TRBJ2-3|TRBD1|TRBV7-9|once
TGTGCCAGCCCGACAGGGACAAGCACAGATACGCAGTATTTT
CASPTGTSTDTQYF
>TRBJ2-7|TRBD2|TRBV10-2|-
TGCGCCAGCAGTGAGTGGACTAGCGGTAACTCCTACGAGCAGTACTTC
CASSEWTSGNSYEQYF
>TRBJ2-7|-|TRBV28|-
TGTGCCAGCAGTTCCGACCAGAGCTCCTACGAGCAGTACTTC
CASSSDQSSYEQYF
>TRBJ2-1|-|TRBV15|-
TGTGCCACCAGCAGAGCGACCGCCAATGAGCAGTTCTTC
CATSRATANEQFF
>TRBJ1-1|TRBD1|TRBV27|-
TGTGCCAGCAGTTTAGGCAGGGGGCACTTGACTGAAGCTTTCTTT
CASSLGRGHLTEAFF
>TRBJ2-7|TRBD2|TRBV7-3|-
TGTGCCAGCAGTTCAGGTTCTAGCGGCAGCTCCTACGAGCAGTACTTC
CASSSGSSGSSYEQYF
>TRBJ2-7|TRBD1|TRBV5-1|once
TGCGCCAGCAGCCCAGGGCAGGGGGCGTTACATTACGAGCAGTACTTC
CASSPGQGALHYEQYF
>TRBJ2-7|-|TRBV11-2|-
TGTGCCAGCAGCTTAGTACTAGACGAGCAGTACTTC
CASSLVLDEQYF
>TRBJ1-1|-|TRBV27|-
TGTGCCAGCAGTTTCGAGGGAATGAACACTGAAGCTTTCTTT
CASSFEGMNTEAFF
>TRBJ1-2|-|TRBV28|-
TGTGCCAGCAGTTTAGATTCCGGGACGGCCTATGGCTACACCTTC
CASSLDSGTAYGYTF
>TRBJ2-1|-|TRBV5-5|-
TGTGCCAGCAGCTCCAGGGACTCGAGCTCCTACAATGAGCAGTTCTTC
CASSSRDSSSYNEQFF
>TRBJ2-6|TRBD1|TRBV7-6|-
TGTGCCAGCAGCCTACGGACAGGCCTCTCTGGGGCCAACGTCCTGACTTTC
CASSLRTGLSGANVLTF
>TRBJ2-1|-|TRBV6-4|-
TGTGCCAGCAGTGACTCCGGAGAGAGCTCCTACAATGAGCAGTTCTTC
CASSDSGESSYNEQFF
>TRBJ1-1|-|TRBV12-5|once
TGTGCTAGTGAACTACGGGGGGTAGACACTGAAGCTTTCTTT
CASELRGVDTEAFF
>TRBJ2-2|TRBD1|TRBV29-1|-
TGCAGCGTTCTTAGACAGGGGGTTACCGGGGAGCTGTTTTTT
CSVLRQGVTGELFF
>TRBJ2-1|-|TRBV28|-
TGTGCCAGCAGGGACACACAGGGTGGCGTAAGATTGGGGTACAATGAGCAGTTCTTC
CASRDTQGGVRLGYNEQFF
>TRBJ1-1|-|TRBV7-9|-
TGTGCCAGCAGCCCACTCCGGGGTAGTGGGACTGAAGCTTTCTTT
CASSPLRGSGTEAFF
>TRBJ2-3|-|TRBV10-2|once
TGCGCCAGCAGTGAGGTTCGGGTTACCACAGATACGCAGTATTTT
CASSEVRVTTDTQYF
>TRBJ2-7|-|TRBV28|-
TGTGCCAGCAGGTACTACGAGCAGTACTTC
CASRYYEQYF
>TRBJ2-3|-|TRBV5-6|-
TGTGCCAGCAGCTTGTCGCTGCAGGAGGGCAGCACAGATACGCAGTATTTT
CASSLSLQEGSTDTQYF
>TRBJ1-3|-|TRBV30|few
TGTGCCTGGAGCGGGGTAGGGGCGGCTGGAAACACCATATATTTT
CAWSGVGAAGNTIYF
>TRBJ2-5|-|TRBV7-8|-
TGTGCCAGCAGCCTCAGAGGGGCTGAGACCCAGTACTTC
CASSLRGAETQYF
>TRBJ1-2|-|TRBV2|-
TGTGCCAGCAGGGACGACAGCCTCTATGGCTACACCTTC
CASRDDSLYGYTF
>TRBJ2-5|TRBD2|TRBV6-5|-
TGTGCCAGCAGTTACGAGACTAGCGGGAGGGAGACCCAGTACTTC
CASSYETSGRETQYF
>TRBJ1-4|-|TRBV5-1|-
TGCGCCAGCAGCTTGGAGGGTGGTTTTTTTGAAAAACTGTTTTTT
CASSLEGGFFEKLFF
>TRBJ1-2|-|TRBV28|-
TGTGCCAGCAGTTTATCCGACAGACTAAACGACATAAACTATGGCTACACCTTC
CASSLSDRLNDINYGYTF
>TRBJ2-5|TRBD1|TRBV9|few
TGTGCCAGCAGCGGGGGACAGGGGGCATTGGAGACCCAGTACTTC
CASSGGQGALETQYF
>TRBJ2-7|-|TRBV27|once
TGTGCCAGCAGTCATGGACAAGCCTACGAGCAGTACTTC
CASSHGQAYEQYF
>TRBJ1-2|-|TRBV12-5|-
TGTGCTAGTGGTCCCTCTACAATTAACTATGGCTACACCTTC
CASGPSTINYGYTF
>TRBJ2-5|-|TRBV29-1|-
TGCAGCGTTGAAGGGAGTAGACCGTCCCAAGAGACCCAGTACTTC
CSVEGSRPSQETQYF
>TRBJ2-7|TRBD1|TRBV27|once
TGTGCCAGCAGCGTCAGGGGGGAGCAGTACTTC
CASSVRGEQYF
>TRBJ2-1|-|TRBV7-9|-
TGTGCCAGCAGCCCAGTGATAGCTGAGCAGTTCTTC
CASSPVIAEQFF
>TRBJ2-1|-|TRBV2|-
TGTGCCAGCGTGAGCGTCCCCTTCTCCTACAATGAGCAGTTCTTC
CASVSVPFSYNEQFF
>TRBJ1-4|TRBD1|TRBV2|-
TGTGCCAGCAGCGGGGGTTCCGGGACAGGGAGCGAAAAACTGTTTTTT
CASSGGSGTGSEKLFF
>TRBJ2-3|TRBD2|TRBV7-9|once
TGTGCCAGCAGCTCAAGGGGGGCGGGAGGAACAGATACGCAGTATTTT
CASSSRGAGGTDTQYF
>TRBJ2-3|TRBD1|TRBV28|-
TGTGCCAGCAGAGGGGACAGCTGGTATTTT
CASRGDSWYF
>TRBJ1-1|TRBD1|TRBV13|-
TGTGCCAGCAGCTCTTCGACAGGGAGGGACACTGAAGCTTTCTTT
CASSSSTGRDTEAFF
>TRBJ2-7|-|TRBV28|-
TGTGCCAGCAGCTTAGGGACGGGACTCCTTGACGAGCAGTACTTC
CASSLGTGLLDEQYF
>TRBJ2-3|-|TRBV7-3|-
TGTGCCAGCAGCACCACCGGGATAGGCACAGATACGCAGTATTTT
CASSTTGIGTDTQYF
>TRBJ2-1|TRBD2|TRBV7-3|-
TGTGCCAGCAGCTTAATCGCTGGTAGCGGGAGCCTGCAGGACAATGAGCAGTTCTTC
CASSLIAGSGSLQDNEQFF
>TRBJ2-3|-|TRBV27|medium-sized
TGTGCCAGCAGGAGTTCAGATACGCAGTATTTT
CASRSSDTQYF
>TRBJ2-1|-|TRBV4-2|-
TGTGCCAGCAGCCAAGATCAAAGCAGTTCTTACAGCTCCTACAATGAGCAGTTCTTC
CASSQDQSSSYSSYNEQFF
>TRBJ2-7|TRBD1|TRBV9|-
TGTGCCAGCAGCTCCAGGGGGTCCTACGAGCAGTACTTC
CASSSRGSYEQYF
>TRBJ2-7|-|TRBV6-6|-
TGTGCCAGCAGGGGGGACTCCGGGAGCTCCTACGAGCAGTACTTC
CASRGDSGSSYEQYF
>TRBJ2-1|TRBD2|TRBV2|once
TGTGCCAGCAAAGGACTAGCGGGAGGGGTTGTGAATGAGCAGTTCTTC
CASKGLAGGVVNEQFF
>TRBJ2-3|TRBD2|TRBV7-3|-
TGTGCCAGCAGCTTTGATAGCGGGGGCACAGATACGCAGTATTTT
CASSFDSGGTDTQYF
>TRBJ2-7|-|TRBV21-1|few
TGTGCCAGCAGCAAAGCCGGGTGGGGCCACCCACTAGAGCAGTACTTC
CASSKAGWGHPLEQYF